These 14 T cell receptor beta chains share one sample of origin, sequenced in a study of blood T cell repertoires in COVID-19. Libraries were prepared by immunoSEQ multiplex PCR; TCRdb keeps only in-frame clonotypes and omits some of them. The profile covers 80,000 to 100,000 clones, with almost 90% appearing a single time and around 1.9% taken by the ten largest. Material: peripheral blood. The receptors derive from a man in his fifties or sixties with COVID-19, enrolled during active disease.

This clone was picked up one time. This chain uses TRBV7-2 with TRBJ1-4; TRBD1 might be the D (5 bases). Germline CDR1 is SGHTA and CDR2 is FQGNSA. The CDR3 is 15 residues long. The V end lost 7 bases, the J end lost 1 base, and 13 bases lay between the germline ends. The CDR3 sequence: CASTLGGLTNEKLFF. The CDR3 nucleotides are TGTGCCAGCACCCTGGGGGGTTTAACTAATGAAAAACTGTTTTTT.

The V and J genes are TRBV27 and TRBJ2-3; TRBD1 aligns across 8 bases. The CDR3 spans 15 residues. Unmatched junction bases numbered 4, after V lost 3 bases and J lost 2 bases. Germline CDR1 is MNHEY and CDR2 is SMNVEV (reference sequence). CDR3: CASSFGTGSTDTQYF. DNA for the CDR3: TGTGCCAGCAGTTTCGGGACAGGATCCACAGATACGCAGTATTTT.

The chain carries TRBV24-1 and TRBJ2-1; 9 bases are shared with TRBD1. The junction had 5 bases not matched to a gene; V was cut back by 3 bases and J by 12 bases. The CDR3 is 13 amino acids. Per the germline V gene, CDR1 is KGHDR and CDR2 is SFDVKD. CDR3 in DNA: TGTGCCACCAGTGATACACGACAGGGGGGGCAGTTCTTC. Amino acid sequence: CATSDTRQGGQFF.

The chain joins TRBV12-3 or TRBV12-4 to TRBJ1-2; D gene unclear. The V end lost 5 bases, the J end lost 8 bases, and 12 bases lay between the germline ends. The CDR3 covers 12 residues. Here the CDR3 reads CASSHMAGGYTF. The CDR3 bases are TGTGCCAGCAGTCACATGGCGGGAGGCTACACCTTC.

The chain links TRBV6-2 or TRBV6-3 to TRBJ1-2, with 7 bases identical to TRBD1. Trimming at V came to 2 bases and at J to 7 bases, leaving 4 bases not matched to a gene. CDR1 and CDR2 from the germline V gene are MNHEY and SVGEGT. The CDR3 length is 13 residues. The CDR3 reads CASSYGTDIGYTF. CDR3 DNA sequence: TGTGCCAGCAGTTACGGGACAGATATTGGCTACACCTTC.

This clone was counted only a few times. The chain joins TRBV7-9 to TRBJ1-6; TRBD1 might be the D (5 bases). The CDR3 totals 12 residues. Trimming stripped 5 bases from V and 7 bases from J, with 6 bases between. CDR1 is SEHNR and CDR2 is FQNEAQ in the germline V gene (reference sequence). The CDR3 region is CASSPGNSPLHF. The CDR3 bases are TGTGCCAGCAGCCCAGGGAATTCACCCCTCCACTTT. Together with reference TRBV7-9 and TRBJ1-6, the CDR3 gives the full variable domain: DTGVSQNPRHKITKRGQNVTFRCDPISEHNRLYWYRQTLGQGPEFLTYFQNEAQLEKSRLLSDRFSAERPKGSFSTLEIQRTEQGDSAMYLCASSPGNSPLHFGNGTRLTVT.

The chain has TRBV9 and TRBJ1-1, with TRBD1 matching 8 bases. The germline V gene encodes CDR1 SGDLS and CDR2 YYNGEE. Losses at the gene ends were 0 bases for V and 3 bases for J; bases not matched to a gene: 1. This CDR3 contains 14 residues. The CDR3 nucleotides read TGTGCCAGCAGCGTAGAGGACAGGGACACTGAAGCTTTCTTT. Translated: CASSVEDRDTEAFF.

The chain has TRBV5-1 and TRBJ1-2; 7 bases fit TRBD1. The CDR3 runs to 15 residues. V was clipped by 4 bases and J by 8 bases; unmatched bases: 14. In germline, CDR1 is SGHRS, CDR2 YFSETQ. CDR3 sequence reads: CASSEGVGGQTGYTF. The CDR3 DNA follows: TGCGCCAGCAGCGAGGGGGTAGGGGGACAGACGGGCTACACCTTC.

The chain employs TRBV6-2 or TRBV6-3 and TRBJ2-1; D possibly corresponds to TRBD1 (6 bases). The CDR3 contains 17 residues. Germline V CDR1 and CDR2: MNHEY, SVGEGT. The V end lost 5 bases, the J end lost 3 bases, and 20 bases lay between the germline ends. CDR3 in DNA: TGTGCCAGCAGTCCGCAGGAAGGGACAAAACTCTACAATGAGCAGTTCTTC. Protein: CASSPQEGTKLYNEQFF.

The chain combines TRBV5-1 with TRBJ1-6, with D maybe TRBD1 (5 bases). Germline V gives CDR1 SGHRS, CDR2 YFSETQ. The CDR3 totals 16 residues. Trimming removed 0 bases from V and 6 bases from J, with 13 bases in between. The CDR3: CASSLAGGSGNSPLHF. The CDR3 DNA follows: TGCGCCAGCAGCTTGGCCGGGGGTTCGGGTAATTCACCCCTCCACTTT.

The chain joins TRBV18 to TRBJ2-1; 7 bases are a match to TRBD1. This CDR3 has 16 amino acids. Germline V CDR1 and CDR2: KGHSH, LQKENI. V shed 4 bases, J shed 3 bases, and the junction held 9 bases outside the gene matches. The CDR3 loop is CASSQSGTDLYNEQFF. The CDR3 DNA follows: TGTGCCAGCTCACAGTCCGGGACAGACCTCTACAATGAGCAGTTCTTC.

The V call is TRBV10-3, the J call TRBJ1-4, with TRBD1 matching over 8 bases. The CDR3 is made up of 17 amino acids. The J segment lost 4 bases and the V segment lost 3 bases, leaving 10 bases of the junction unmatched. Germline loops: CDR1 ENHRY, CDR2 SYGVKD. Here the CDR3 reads CAISDPGQGTINEKLFF. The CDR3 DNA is TGTGCCATCAGTGATCCCGGACAGGGAACAATTAATGAAAAACTGTTTTTT.

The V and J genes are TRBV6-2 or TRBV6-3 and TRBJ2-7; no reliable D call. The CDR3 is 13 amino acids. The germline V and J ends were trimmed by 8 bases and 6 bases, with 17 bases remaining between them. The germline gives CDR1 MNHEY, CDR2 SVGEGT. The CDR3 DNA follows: TGTGCCAGCCGTTCAGAGTTTCGCGGCGAGCAGTACTTC. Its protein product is CASRSEFRGEQYF.

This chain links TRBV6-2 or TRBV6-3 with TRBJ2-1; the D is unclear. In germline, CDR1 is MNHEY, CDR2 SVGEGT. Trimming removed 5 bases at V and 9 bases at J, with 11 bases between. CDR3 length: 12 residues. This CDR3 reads CASSATYVEQFF. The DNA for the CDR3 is TGTGCCAGCAGTGCCACTTATGTTGAGCAGTTCTTC.